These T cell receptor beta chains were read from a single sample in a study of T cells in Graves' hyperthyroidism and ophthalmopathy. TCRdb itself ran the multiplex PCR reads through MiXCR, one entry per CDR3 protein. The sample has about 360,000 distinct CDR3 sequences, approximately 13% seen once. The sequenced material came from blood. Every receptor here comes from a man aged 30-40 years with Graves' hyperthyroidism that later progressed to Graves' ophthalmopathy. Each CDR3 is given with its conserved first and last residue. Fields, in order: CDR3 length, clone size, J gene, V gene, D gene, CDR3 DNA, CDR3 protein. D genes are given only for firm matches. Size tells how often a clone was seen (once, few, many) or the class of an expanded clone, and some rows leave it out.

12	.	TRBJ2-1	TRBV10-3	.	TGTGCCATCAGCCCTTCTGACAGGCTATGGTTCTTC	CAISPSDRLWFF
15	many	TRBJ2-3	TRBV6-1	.	TGTGCCAGCAGTGAAGCGCCGGGGAGCACAGATACGCAGTATTTT	CASSEAPGSTDTQYF
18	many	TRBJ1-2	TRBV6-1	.	TGTGCCAGCAGTTCCCGGGCCCCCAAGGGTAGTCACTTCTATGGCTACACCTTC	CASSSRAPKGSHFYGYTF
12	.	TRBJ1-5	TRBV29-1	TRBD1	TGCAGCGTTGGGACAGGTAATCAGCCCCAGCATTTT	CSVGTGNQPQHF
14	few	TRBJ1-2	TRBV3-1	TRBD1	TGTGCCAGCAGCCCGGGACAGGGAGGGGATGGCTACACCTTC	CASSPGQGGDGYTF
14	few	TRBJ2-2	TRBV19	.	TGTGCCAGTAAATCGGAGGGGCTCACCGGGGAGCTGTTTTTT	CASKSEGLTGELFF
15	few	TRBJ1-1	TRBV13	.	TGTGCCAGCAGCTTAGGCCCAGGGGCGCTGACTGAAGCTTTCTTT	CASSLGPGALTEAFF
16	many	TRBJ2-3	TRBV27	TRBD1	TGTGCCAGCGCAACCCGACAGGGGGTTCCATCAGATACGCAGTATTTT	CASATRQGVPSDTQYF
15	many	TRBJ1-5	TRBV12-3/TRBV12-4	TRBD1	TGTGCCAGCAGTCGGACAGGGGATGGTAGTCAGCCCCAGCATTTT	CASSRTGDGSQPQHF
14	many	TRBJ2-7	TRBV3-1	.	TGTGCCAGCAGCTTGGGGCAGCTTACCTACGAGCAGTACTTC	CASSLGQLTYEQYF
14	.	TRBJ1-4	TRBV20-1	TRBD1	TGCAGTGCTAGGGGAGGGGGCCCTAATGAAAAACTGTTTTTT	CSARGGGPNEKLFF
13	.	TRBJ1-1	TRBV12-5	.	TGTGCTAGTGGTTTGGAGTTGAACACTGAAGCTTTCTTT	CASGLELNTEAFF
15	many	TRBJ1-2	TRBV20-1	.	TGCAGTGCTAGAGATGCTAGGGGGAGGGGGTATGGCTACACCTTC	CSARDARGRGYGYTF
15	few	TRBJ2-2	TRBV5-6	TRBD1	TGTGCCAGCAGCTTTTGGACAGGGATACCCGGGGAGCTGTTTTTT	CASSFWTGIPGELFF
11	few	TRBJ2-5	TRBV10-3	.	TGTGCCACTGACAACGGCGAGACCCAGTACTTC	CATDNGETQYF
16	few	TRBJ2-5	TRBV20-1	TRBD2	TGCAGTGCTAGAGATGGGGTAGCGGGGCCTCAAGAGACCCAGTACTTC	CSARDGVAGPQETQYF
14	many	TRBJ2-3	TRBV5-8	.	TGTGCCAGCAGCTTGTATAGGGTTGTGGGTACGCAGTATTTT	CASSLYRVVGTQYF